This T cell receptor (beta chain) was found in a study of shared clonotypes between healthy human individuals. Study-wide results and caveats: The diversity represented, both genetic and in exposure history, was limited by few donors.

As regards this clone: Its antigen is unidentified.

This CDR3 is 15 amino acids long. Trimming at V came to 0 bases and at J to 3 bases, leaving 3 bases not matched to a gene. Germline loops: CDR1 LNHDA, CDR2 SQIVND (reference sequence). Produced via immunoSEQ multiplex PCR; TCRdb's table is partial and in-frame only. The table records a few hundred thousand clones, around 76% of them present only once. This clonotype was sampled from a woman in her forties in good health. Some clones in this sample may be carry-over from other donors' samples. The sample was PBMCs. The chain is built from TRBV19 and TRBJ2-7; 9 nucleotides align to TRBD1. CDR3 DNA sequence: TGTGCCAGTAGTATAGACCGGGACAGGGTCTACGAGCAGTACTTC. This codes for CASSIDRDRVYEQYF.